A selection of T cell receptor beta chains follows, all from one sample in a study of beta chain features in type 1 diabetes. Only in-frame clones appear in the TCRdb table, and some are missing; sequencing was by immunoSEQ multiplex PCR. The sample lists some 330,000 clones, roughly 11% occurring once. Source material: naive CD4+ T cells from blood. The receptors were gathered from a woman in her 30s in good health. The CDR3 runs from the conserved cysteine through the conserved F or W. The D gene is left open where the match is weak. Size tells how often a clone was seen (once, few, many) or the class of an expanded clone, and some rows leave it out.

d_call: .; v_call: TRBV7-9; clone_size: .; j_call: TRBJ2-3; cdr3_aa: CASSPPGGLRTDTQYF; cdr3_nt: TGTGCCAGCAGCCCACCAGGGGGGCTGCGCACAGATACGCAGTATTTT
d_call: .; v_call: TRBV7-3; clone_size: few; j_call: TRBJ2-1; cdr3_aa: CASSLTSLGNEQFF; cdr3_nt: TGTGCCAGCAGCTTAACGTCCCTCGGGAATGAGCAGTTCTTC
d_call: .; v_call: TRBV7-2; clone_size: few; j_call: TRBJ1-3; cdr3_aa: CASSPFLSGNTIYF; cdr3_nt: TGTGCCAGCAGCCCCTTCCTCTCTGGAAACACCATATATTTT
d_call: TRBD1; v_call: TRBV5-1; clone_size: .; j_call: TRBJ2-7; cdr3_aa: CASSSIRDRGSHEQYF; cdr3_nt: TGCGCCAGCAGCTCAATTCGGGACAGGGGGAGCCACGAGCAGTACTTC
d_call: TRBD2; v_call: TRBV27; clone_size: few; j_call: TRBJ2-5; cdr3_aa: CASSRWTSGSQETQYF; cdr3_nt: TGTGCCAGCAGTAGGTGGACTAGCGGGAGCCAAGAGACCCAGTACTTC
d_call: .; v_call: TRBV2; clone_size: .; j_call: TRBJ2-3; cdr3_aa: CASSDTGGPSTDTQYF; cdr3_nt: TGTGCCAGCAGTGACACCGGGGGTCCTAGCACAGATACGCAGTATTTT
d_call: .; v_call: TRBV30; clone_size: few; j_call: TRBJ1-2; cdr3_aa: CAWSVSVGVGYGYTF; cdr3_nt: TGTGCCTGGAGTGTATCAGTAGGGGTTGGCTATGGCTACACCTTC
d_call: .; v_call: TRBV27; clone_size: .; j_call: TRBJ2-1; cdr3_aa: CASSPRIVVSNEQFF; cdr3_nt: TGTGCCAGCAGTCCGCGTATAGTGGTATCCAATGAGCAGTTCTTC
d_call: .; v_call: TRBV10-3; clone_size: few; j_call: TRBJ2-5; cdr3_aa: CAISGTDQETQYF; cdr3_nt: TGTGCCATCAGTGGGACAGACCAAGAGACCCAGTACTTC
d_call: .; v_call: TRBV4-3; clone_size: .; j_call: TRBJ1-2; cdr3_aa: CASSQAGQQYGYTF; cdr3_nt: TGCGCCAGCAGCCAAGCTGGGCAGCAGTATGGCTACACCTTC
d_call: .; v_call: TRBV13; clone_size: few; j_call: TRBJ2-3; cdr3_aa: CASSPGGGRRGADTQYF; cdr3_nt: TGTGCCAGCAGCCCCGGTGGAGGCCGGCGGGGCGCAGATACGCAGTATTTT
d_call: TRBD1; v_call: TRBV5-5; clone_size: .; j_call: TRBJ2-7; cdr3_aa: CASSLSPGQGTYEQYF; cdr3_nt: TGTGCCAGCAGCTTGAGCCCGGGACAGGGGACCTACGAGCAGTACTTC
d_call: .; v_call: TRBV2; clone_size: .; j_call: TRBJ2-3; cdr3_aa: CASSGTVSTDTQYF; cdr3_nt: TGTGCCAGCAGTGGGACAGTTAGCACAGATACGCAGTATTTT
d_call: TRBD2; v_call: TRBV2; clone_size: .; j_call: TRBJ2-1; cdr3_aa: CASSGGTSGREYNEQFF; cdr3_nt: TGTGCCAGCAGTGGGGGGACTAGCGGGAGGGAGTACAATGAGCAGTTCTTC
d_call: TRBD2; v_call: TRBV5-6; clone_size: .; j_call: TRBJ2-1; cdr3_aa: CASSFRTSGRINEQFF; cdr3_nt: TGTGCCAGCAGCTTCAGGACTAGCGGGAGAATCAATGAGCAGTTCTTC
d_call: TRBD1; v_call: TRBV30; clone_size: .; j_call: TRBJ1-1; cdr3_aa: CAWTHRGNTEAFF; cdr3_nt: TGTGCCTGGACCCACAGGGGGAACACTGAAGCTTTCTTT
d_call: .; v_call: TRBV18; clone_size: few; j_call: TRBJ1-5; cdr3_aa: CASSPLRQPQHF; cdr3_nt: TGTGCCAGCTCACCATTGAGGCAGCCCCAGCATTTT
d_call: .; v_call: TRBV6-5; clone_size: few; j_call: TRBJ2-5; cdr3_aa: CASSYSAGQIETQYF; cdr3_nt: TGTGCCAGCAGTTACTCAGCCGGACAGATCGAGACCCAGTACTTC
d_call: .; v_call: TRBV9; clone_size: .; j_call: TRBJ1-2; cdr3_aa: CASSVSQGSNYGYTF; cdr3_nt: TGTGCCAGCAGCGTATCACAGGGATCCAACTATGGCTACACCTTC
d_call: .; v_call: TRBV5-1; clone_size: few; j_call: TRBJ1-2; cdr3_aa: CASYEIPGQEKGYTF; cdr3_nt: TGCGCCAGCTATGAAATACCGGGACAAGAGAAAGGCTACACCTTC
d_call: .; v_call: TRBV9; clone_size: .; j_call: TRBJ1-2; cdr3_aa: CASSVVGQLPGYTF; cdr3_nt: TGTGCCAGCAGCGTAGTGGGGCAGTTGCCTGGCTACACCTTC
d_call: .; v_call: TRBV11-2; clone_size: .; j_call: TRBJ2-2; cdr3_aa: CASTYRETGELFF; cdr3_nt: TGTGCCAGTACCTACCGGGAGACCGGGGAGCTGTTTTTT
d_call: TRBD2; v_call: TRBV6-6; clone_size: few; j_call: TRBJ2-7; cdr3_aa: CASRSDSGRASEQYF; cdr3_nt: TGTGCCAGCAGATCTGATAGCGGGAGGGCCTCCGAGCAGTACTTC
d_call: TRBD2; v_call: TRBV6-1; clone_size: once; j_call: TRBJ2-7; cdr3_aa: CASSVGTSGGYEQYF; cdr3_nt: TGTGCCAGCAGTGTCGGGACTAGCGGGGGCTACGAGCAGTACTTC
d_call: .; v_call: TRBV21-1; clone_size: .; j_call: TRBJ2-2; cdr3_aa: CASSKNTRTGVNTGELFF; cdr3_nt: TGTGCCAGCAGCAAAAATACGAGGACAGGGGTGAACACCGGGGAGCTGTTTTTT
d_call: TRBD2; v_call: TRBV6-5; clone_size: .; j_call: TRBJ2-1; cdr3_aa: CASSYKAGGPYEQFF; cdr3_nt: TGTGCCAGCAGTTACAAAGCGGGAGGGCCATATGAGCAGTTCTTC
d_call: TRBD2; v_call: TRBV4-2; clone_size: few; j_call: TRBJ2-7; cdr3_aa: CASSQDTASGSYEQYF; cdr3_nt: TGTGCCAGCAGCCAAGATACCGCTAGCGGGAGTTACGAGCAGTACTTC
d_call: .; v_call: TRBV18; clone_size: .; j_call: TRBJ2-5; cdr3_aa: CASSPVVQETQYF; cdr3_nt: TGTGCCAGCTCACCCGTCGTCCAAGAGACCCAGTACTTC
d_call: .; v_call: TRBV7-9; clone_size: .; j_call: TRBJ2-4; cdr3_aa: CASSLADGVAKNIQYF; cdr3_nt: TGTGCCAGCAGCTTAGCTGACGGGGTGGCCAAAAACATTCAGTACTTC
d_call: TRBD2; v_call: TRBV7-3; clone_size: .; j_call: TRBJ2-1; cdr3_aa: CASSLMAGENEQFF; cdr3_nt: TGTGCCAGCAGCTTAATGGCGGGAGAAAATGAGCAGTTCTTC
d_call: .; v_call: TRBV28; clone_size: few; j_call: TRBJ2-5; cdr3_aa: CASSSPLTGVETQYF; cdr3_nt: TGTGCCAGCAGTTCCCCTTTGACGGGAGTGGAGACCCAGTACTTC
d_call: TRBD2; v_call: TRBV5-1; clone_size: .; j_call: TRBJ2-1; cdr3_aa: CASSLGLAASGEQFF; cdr3_nt: TGCGCCAGCAGCTTGGGGCTAGCGGCCTCGGGTGAGCAGTTCTTC
d_call: .; v_call: TRBV18; clone_size: .; j_call: TRBJ1-1; cdr3_aa: CASSPTRQGAMNTEAFF; cdr3_nt: TGTGCCAGCTCACCAACCCGGCAGGGCGCCATGAACACTGAAGCTTTCTTT
d_call: .; v_call: TRBV9; clone_size: .; j_call: TRBJ2-3; cdr3_aa: CASSVEGMGVGTQYF; cdr3_nt: TGTGCCAGCAGCGTGGAGGGGATGGGGGTTGGTACGCAGTATTTT
d_call: .; v_call: TRBV10-3; clone_size: few; j_call: TRBJ2-7; cdr3_aa: CASRDNSYEQYF; cdr3_nt: TGTGCCAGCCGGGACAACTCCTACGAGCAGTACTTC
d_call: TRBD1; v_call: TRBV5-1; clone_size: .; j_call: TRBJ2-1; cdr3_aa: CASSLYRGNEQFF; cdr3_nt: TGCGCCAGCAGCTTATACAGGGGGAATGAGCAGTTCTTC
d_call: .; v_call: TRBV29-1; clone_size: .; j_call: TRBJ1-5; cdr3_aa: CSVGQGVGQPQHF; cdr3_nt: TGCAGCGTTGGGCAGGGCGTAGGACAGCCCCAGCATTTT
d_call: TRBD1; v_call: TRBV19; clone_size: few; j_call: TRBJ2-2; cdr3_aa: CASSIGTVNTGELFF; cdr3_nt: TGTGCCAGTAGTATCGGGACAGTGAACACCGGGGAGCTGTTTTTT
d_call: TRBD1; v_call: TRBV7-3; clone_size: .; j_call: TRBJ2-6; cdr3_aa: CASSFGYRDRGRSGANVLTF; cdr3_nt: TGTGCCAGCAGCTTCGGTTACCGGGACAGGGGGCGGTCTGGGGCCAACGTCCTGACTTTC
d_call: .; v_call: TRBV27; clone_size: .; j_call: TRBJ1-2; cdr3_aa: CASKPGSNYGYTF; cdr3_nt: TGTGCCAGCAAGCCAGGCTCTAACTATGGCTACACCTTC
d_call: .; v_call: TRBV29-1; clone_size: many; j_call: TRBJ2-6; cdr3_aa: CSGRTAGANVLTF; cdr3_nt: TGCAGTGGGCGTACGGCTGGGGCCAACGTCCTGACTTTC
d_call: TRBD1; v_call: TRBV28; clone_size: .; j_call: TRBJ2-1; cdr3_aa: CASSLWGITGGAVNEQFF; cdr3_nt: TGTGCCAGCAGTTTGTGGGGGATTACAGGGGGCGCCGTCAATGAGCAGTTCTTC
d_call: TRBD1; v_call: TRBV18; clone_size: few; j_call: TRBJ1-5; cdr3_aa: CASSPRPGTGGIQPQHF; cdr3_nt: TGTGCCAGCTCACCTAGACCCGGGACAGGGGGCATTCAGCCCCAGCATTTT
d_call: TRBD2; v_call: TRBV18; clone_size: few; j_call: TRBJ2-1; cdr3_aa: CACGLAGGNNEQFF; cdr3_nt: TGTGCCTGCGGCCTTGCGGGAGGCAACAATGAGCAGTTCTTC
d_call: .; v_call: TRBV7-8; clone_size: .; j_call: TRBJ1-2; cdr3_aa: CASSGGRSSGYTF; cdr3_nt: TGTGCCAGCAGCGGAGGGCGGAGTTCCGGCTACACCTTC
d_call: .; v_call: TRBV4-3; clone_size: few; j_call: TRBJ1-2; cdr3_aa: CASSQVREGYYGYTF; cdr3_nt: TGCGCCAGCAGCCAAGTGCGCGAGGGTTATTATGGCTACACCTTC
d_call: TRBD1; v_call: TRBV6-6; clone_size: few; j_call: TRBJ1-5; cdr3_aa: CASSYSNRGLNQPQHF; cdr3_nt: TGTGCCAGCAGTTACTCTAACAGGGGGCTCAATCAGCCCCAGCATTTT